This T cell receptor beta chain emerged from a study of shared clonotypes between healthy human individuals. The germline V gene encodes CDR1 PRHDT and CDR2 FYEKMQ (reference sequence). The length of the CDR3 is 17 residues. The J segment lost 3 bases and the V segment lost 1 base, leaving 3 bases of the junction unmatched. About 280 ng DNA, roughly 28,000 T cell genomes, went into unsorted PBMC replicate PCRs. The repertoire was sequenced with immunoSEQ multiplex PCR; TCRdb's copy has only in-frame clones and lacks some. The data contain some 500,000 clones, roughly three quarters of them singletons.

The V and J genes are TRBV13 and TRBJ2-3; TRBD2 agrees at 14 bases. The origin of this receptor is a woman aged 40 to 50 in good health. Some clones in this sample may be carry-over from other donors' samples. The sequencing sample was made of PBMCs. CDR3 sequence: CASSLEGLAGGTDTQYF. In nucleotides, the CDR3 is TGTGCCAGCAGCTTAGAAGGACTAGCGGGAGGAACAGATACGCAGTATTTT.